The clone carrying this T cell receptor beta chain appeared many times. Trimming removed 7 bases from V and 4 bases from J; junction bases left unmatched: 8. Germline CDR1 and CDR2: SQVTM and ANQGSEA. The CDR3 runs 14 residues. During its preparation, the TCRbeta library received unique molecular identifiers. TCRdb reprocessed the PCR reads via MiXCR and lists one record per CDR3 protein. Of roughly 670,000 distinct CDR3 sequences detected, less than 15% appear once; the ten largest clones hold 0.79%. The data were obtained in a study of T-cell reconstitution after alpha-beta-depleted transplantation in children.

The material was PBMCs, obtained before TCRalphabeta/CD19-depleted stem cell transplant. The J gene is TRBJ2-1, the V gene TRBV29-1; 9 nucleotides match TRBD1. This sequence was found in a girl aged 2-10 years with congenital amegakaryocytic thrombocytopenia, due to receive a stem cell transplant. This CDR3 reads CSAEGQGFYNEQFF. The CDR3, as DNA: TGCAGCGCCGAGGGACAGGGATTTTACAATGAGCAGTTCTTC.